These T cell receptor beta chains were read from a single sample in a study of cytomegalovirus exposure and HLA in healthy donors. The table came from immunoSEQ multiplex PCR; TCRdb's copy has only in-frame clones and leaves some out. This table holds under 200,000 clones, roughly four fifths found once. Material for sequencing was PBMCs. The receptor source for this set is a man aged 25 to 40 in good health and CMV-seronegative. The CDR3 runs from the conserved cysteine through the conserved F or W. The D gene is left open where the match is weak.

cdr3_aa: CASSDGLAAIQYF; cdr3_length: 13; d_call: TRBD2; v_call: TRBV6-1
cdr3_aa: CASSPPGNEQYF; cdr3_length: 12; d_call: -; v_call: TRBV5-1
cdr3_aa: CASSLQGRRHEQYF; cdr3_length: 14; d_call: -; v_call: TRBV11-2
cdr3_aa: CASSLGLAGLETQYF; cdr3_length: 15; d_call: TRBD2; v_call: TRBV7-7
cdr3_aa: CASSPLPLQGSEAFF; cdr3_length: 15; d_call: -; v_call: TRBV18
cdr3_aa: CASTWGRETGELFF; cdr3_length: 14; d_call: TRBD2; v_call: TRBV9
cdr3_aa: CASRRTGGWDTQYF; cdr3_length: 14; d_call: TRBD1; v_call: TRBV27
cdr3_aa: CASSINPGQLYEQYF; cdr3_length: 15; d_call: TRBD1; v_call: TRBV5-1
cdr3_aa: CASSPLDLQSHTNTEAFF; cdr3_length: 18; d_call: -; v_call: TRBV18
cdr3_aa: CASSADPGTGELFF; cdr3_length: 14; d_call: -; v_call: TRBV6-1
cdr3_aa: CASSAAPGSTYNEQFF; cdr3_length: 16; d_call: -; v_call: TRBV9